The T cell receptor (beta chain) under discussion was sequenced for a study of T cells in Graves' hyperthyroidism and ophthalmopathy. This clonotype was observed many times. Template material for amplifying TCR beta CDR3 regions consisted of RNA transcripts. The TCR CDR3 first-round RT-PCR relied on the HTBI primer set. TCRdb re-called the multiplex PCR reads through MiXCR, storing one row per CDR3 protein. The repertoire holds 300,000 to 400,000 distinct CDR3 sequences, with approximately 18% as singletons. The CDR3 runs 15 residues. V was cut by 5 bases and J by 6 bases, with 14 bases left in between. Per the germline V gene, CDR1 is SGHAT and CDR2 is FQNNGV.

Sequencing was performed on blood. The source of this sequence is a man between 18 and 35 years old with Graves' ophthalmopathy. The V call is TRBV11-2, the J call TRBJ1-6; D perhaps matches TRBD1 (5 bases). The CDR3 loop reads CASSPQWGSNSPLHF. CDR3 bases: TGTGCCAGCAGCCCCCAGTGGGGGAGTAATTCACCCCTCCACTTT.